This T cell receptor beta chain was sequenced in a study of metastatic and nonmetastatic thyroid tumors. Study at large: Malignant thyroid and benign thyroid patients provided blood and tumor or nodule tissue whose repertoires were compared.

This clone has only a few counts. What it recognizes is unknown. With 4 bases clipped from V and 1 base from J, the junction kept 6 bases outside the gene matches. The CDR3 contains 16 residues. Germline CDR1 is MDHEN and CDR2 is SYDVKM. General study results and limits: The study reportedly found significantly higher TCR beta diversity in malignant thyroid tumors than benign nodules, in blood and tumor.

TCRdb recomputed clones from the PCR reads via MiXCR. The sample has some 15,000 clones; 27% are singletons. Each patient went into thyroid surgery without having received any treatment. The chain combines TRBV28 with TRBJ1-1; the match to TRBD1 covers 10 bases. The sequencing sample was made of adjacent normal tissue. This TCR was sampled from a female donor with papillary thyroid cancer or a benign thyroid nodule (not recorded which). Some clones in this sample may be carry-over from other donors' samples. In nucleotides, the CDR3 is TGTGCCAGCAGTTCCCGGGACAGGGGTCCGAACACTGAAGCTTTCTTT. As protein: CASSSRDRGPNTEAFF.